Detailed here is one T cell receptor (beta chain). The data are from a study of blood T cell repertoires in COVID-19. Whole-study context: Material from acute and convalescent COVID-19 was sourced from the United States, Italy and Spain. Sources were T cells, B-cell-depleted T cells, or PBMCs; the material itself was cDNA or gDNA.

As handled by the study authors: For nucleated cells, counts were estimated from reference gene primer amplification. The protocol was immunoSEQ multiplex PCR, while the TCRdb copy is restricted to in-frame clones and leaves out a portion. The D gene and trimming were derived from the DNA, and the V and J assignments and clone size from that table. The table records some 210,000 clones, around 80% of them present only once. The CDR3 spans 13 residues. The germline gives CDR1 SGHNT, CDR2 YENEEA. V lost 6 bases and J lost 8; bases outside the gene matches: 8. Material: peripheral blood. The chain employs TRBV11-3 and TRBJ1-2, with TRBD1 matching 8 bases. The source is a human donor in a cohort sampled during active COVID-19. The CDR3 nucleotides are TGTGCCAGCAGTACCGACAGGGGAGGAGGCTACACCTTC. Its protein is CASSTDRGGGYTF.